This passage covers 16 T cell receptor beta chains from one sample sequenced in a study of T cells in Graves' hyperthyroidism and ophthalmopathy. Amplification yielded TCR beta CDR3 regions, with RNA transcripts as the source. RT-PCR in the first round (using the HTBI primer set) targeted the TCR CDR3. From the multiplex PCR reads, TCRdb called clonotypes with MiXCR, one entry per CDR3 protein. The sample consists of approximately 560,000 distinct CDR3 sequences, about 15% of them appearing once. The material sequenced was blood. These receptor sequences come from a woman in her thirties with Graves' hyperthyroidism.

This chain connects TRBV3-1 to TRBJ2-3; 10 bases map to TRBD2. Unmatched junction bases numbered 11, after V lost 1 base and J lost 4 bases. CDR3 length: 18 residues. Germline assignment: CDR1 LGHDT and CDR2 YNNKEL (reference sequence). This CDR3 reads CASSQGSPASGSPDTQYF. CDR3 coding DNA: TGTGCCAGCAGCCAAGGGTCTCCGGCTAGCGGGAGCCCAGATACGCAGTATTTT.

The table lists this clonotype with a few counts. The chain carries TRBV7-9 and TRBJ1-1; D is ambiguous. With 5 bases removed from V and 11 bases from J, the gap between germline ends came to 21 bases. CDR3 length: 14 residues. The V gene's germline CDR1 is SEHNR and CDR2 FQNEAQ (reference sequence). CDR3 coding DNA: TGTGCCAGCAGCCAACCCGACCGCCTCGGAGGGGCTTTCTTT. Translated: CASSQPDRLGGAFF.

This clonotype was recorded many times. Here the CDR3 reads CASNPYGGTYNEQFF. The CDR3 DNA reads as TGTGCCAGCAATCCCTACGGGGGGACCTACAATGAGCAGTTCTTC. The V call is TRBV12-3 or TRBV12-4, the J call TRBJ2-1; 7 nucleotides agree with TRBD2. V lost 7 bases and J lost 2; bases outside the gene matches: 8. This CDR3 comprises 15 residues.

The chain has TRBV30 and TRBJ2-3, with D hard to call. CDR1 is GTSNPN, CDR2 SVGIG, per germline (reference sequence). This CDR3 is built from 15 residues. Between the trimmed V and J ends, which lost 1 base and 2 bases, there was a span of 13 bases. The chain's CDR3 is CAWSGSDGNTDTQYF. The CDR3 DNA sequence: TGTGCCTGGAGTGGGAGTGACGGCAACACAGATACGCAGTATTTT.

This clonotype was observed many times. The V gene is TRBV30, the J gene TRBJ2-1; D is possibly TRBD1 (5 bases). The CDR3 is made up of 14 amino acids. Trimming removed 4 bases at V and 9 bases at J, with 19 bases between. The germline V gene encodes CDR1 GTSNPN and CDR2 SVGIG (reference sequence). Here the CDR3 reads CAWKAGPQSREQFF. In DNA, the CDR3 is TGTGCCTGGAAAGCAGGGCCTCAATCGCGTGAGCAGTTCTTC.

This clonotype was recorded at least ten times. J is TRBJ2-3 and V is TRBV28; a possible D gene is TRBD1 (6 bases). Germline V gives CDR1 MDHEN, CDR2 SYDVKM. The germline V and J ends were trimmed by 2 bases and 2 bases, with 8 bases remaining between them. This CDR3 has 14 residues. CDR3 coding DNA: TGTGCCAGCAGTTTAAACAGGGACACAGATACGCAGTATTTT. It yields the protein CASSLNRDTDTQYF.

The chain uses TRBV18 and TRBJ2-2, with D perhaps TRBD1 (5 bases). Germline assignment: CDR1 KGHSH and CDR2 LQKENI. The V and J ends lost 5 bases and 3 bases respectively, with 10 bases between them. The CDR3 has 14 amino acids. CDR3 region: CASSAQGDTGELFF. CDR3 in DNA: TGTGCCAGCTCAGCGCAGGGCGACACCGGGGAGCTGTTTTTT.

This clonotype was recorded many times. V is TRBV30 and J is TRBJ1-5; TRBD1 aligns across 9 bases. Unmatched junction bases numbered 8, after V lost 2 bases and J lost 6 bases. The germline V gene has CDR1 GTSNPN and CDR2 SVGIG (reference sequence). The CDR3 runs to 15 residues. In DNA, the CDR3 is TGTGCCTGGAGTAGGGCGGGACAGGGCGTTCAGCCCCAGCATTTT. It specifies CAWSRAGQGVQPQHF.

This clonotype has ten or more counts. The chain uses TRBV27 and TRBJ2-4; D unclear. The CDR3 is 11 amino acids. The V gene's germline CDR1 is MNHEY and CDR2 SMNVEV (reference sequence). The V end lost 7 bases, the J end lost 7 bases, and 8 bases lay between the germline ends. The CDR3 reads CASTSENIQYF. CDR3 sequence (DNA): TGTGCCAGCACCTCCGAGAACATTCAGTACTTC.

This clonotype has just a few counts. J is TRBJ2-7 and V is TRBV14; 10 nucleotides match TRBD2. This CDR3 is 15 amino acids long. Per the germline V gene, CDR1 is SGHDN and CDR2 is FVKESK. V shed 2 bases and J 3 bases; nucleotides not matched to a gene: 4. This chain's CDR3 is CASSQWTSGYYEQYF. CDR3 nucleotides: TGTGCCAGCAGCCAATGGACTAGCGGATACTACGAGCAGTACTTC.

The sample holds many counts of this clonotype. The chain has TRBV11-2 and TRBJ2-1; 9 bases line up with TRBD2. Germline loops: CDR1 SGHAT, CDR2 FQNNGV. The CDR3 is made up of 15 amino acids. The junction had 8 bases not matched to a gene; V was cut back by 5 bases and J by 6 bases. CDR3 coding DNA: TGTGCCAGCAGCCCCCCCCTAGCGGGATTCAATGAGCAGTTCTTC. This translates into CASSPPLAGFNEQFF.

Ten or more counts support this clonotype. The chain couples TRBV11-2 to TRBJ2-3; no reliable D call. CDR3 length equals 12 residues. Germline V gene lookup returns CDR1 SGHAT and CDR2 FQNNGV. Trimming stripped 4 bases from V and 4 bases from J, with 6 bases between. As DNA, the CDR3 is TGTGCCAGCAGCTCCGAATCAGATACGCAGTATTTT. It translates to CASSSESDTQYF.

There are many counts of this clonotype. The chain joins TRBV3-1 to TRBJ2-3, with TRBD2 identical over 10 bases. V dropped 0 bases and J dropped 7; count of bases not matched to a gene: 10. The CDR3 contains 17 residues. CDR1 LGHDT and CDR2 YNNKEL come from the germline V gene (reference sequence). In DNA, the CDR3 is TGTGCCAGCAGCCAAGATACAACCAGCGGGAGGGCCTATACGCAGTATTTT. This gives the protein CASSQDTTSGRAYTQYF.

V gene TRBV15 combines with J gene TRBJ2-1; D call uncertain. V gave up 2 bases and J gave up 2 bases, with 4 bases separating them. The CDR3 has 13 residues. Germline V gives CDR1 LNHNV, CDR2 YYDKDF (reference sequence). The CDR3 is CATSRRTYNEQFF. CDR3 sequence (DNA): TGTGCCACCAGCAGAAGGACCTACAATGAGCAGTTCTTC. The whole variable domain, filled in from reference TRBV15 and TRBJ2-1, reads DAMVIQNPRYQVTQFGKPVTLSCSQTLNHNVMYWYQQKSSQAPKLLFHYYDKDFNNEADTPDNFQSRRPNTSFCFLDIRSPGLGDTAMYLCATSRRTYNEQFFGPGTRLTVL.

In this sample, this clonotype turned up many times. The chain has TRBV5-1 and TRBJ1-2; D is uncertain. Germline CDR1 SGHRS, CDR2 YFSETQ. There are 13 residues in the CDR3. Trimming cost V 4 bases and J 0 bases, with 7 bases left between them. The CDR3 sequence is CASSSGANYGYTF. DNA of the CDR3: TGCGCCAGCAGCAGCGGAGCTAACTATGGCTACACCTTC.

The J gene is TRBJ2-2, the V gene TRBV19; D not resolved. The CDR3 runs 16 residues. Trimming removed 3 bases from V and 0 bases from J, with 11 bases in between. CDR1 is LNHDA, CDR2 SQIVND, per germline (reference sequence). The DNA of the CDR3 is TGTGCCAGTAGTATTCTCGATTCCGCGAACACCGGGGAGCTGTTTTTT. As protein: CASSILDSANTGELFF.